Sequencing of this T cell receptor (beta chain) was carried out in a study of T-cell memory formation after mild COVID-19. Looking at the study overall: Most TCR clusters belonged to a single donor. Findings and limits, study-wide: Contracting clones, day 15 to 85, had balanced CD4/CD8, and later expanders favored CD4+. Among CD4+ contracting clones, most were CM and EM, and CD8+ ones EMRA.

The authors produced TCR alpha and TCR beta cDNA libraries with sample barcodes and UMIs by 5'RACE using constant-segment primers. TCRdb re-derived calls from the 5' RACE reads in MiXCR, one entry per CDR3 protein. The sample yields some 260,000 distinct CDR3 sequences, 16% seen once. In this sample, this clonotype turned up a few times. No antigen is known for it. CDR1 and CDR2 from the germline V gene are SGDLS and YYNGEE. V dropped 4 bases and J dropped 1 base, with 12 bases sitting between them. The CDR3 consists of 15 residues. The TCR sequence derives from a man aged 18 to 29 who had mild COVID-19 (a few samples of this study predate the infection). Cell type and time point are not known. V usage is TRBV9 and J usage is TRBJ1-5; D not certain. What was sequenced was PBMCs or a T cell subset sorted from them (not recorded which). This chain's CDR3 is CASSTSGWSNQPQHF. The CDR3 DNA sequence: TGTGCCAGCAGCACCAGCGGGTGGAGCAATCAGCCCCAGCATTTT. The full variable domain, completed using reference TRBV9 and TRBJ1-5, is DSGVTQTPKHLITATGQRVTLRCSPRSGDLSVYWYQQSLDQGLQFLIQYYNGEERAKGNILERFSAQQFPDLHSELNLSSLELGDSALYFCASSTSGWSNQPQHFGDGTRLSIL.